A single T cell receptor beta chain is shown here with its context. This sample stems from a study of blood T cell repertoires in COVID-19. Study details: The United States, Italy and Spain were the sources of the acute and convalescent COVID-19 samples. PBMCs, B-cell-depleted T cells, or T cells provided the cDNA or gDNA that made up the material.

As handled by the study authors: Amplifying reference gene primers gave estimates of nucleated cell counts. Repertoires were generated with immunoSEQ multiplex PCR, while TCRdb's copy carries only in-frame clones and drops some. V and J calls and clone size are those listed in that table; D and trimming were worked out from the DNA. The repertoire includes around 200,000 clones, less than 90% of them detected once, and 1% to 1.4% sits in the top ten. Germline-derived CDR1 and CDR2 are SGHVS and FNYEAQ. V was shortened by 2 bases and J by 4 bases, with 9 bases between the two germline ends. The CDR3 length is 14 residues.

What was sequenced was peripheral blood. The origin of this receptor is a man younger than 45 with acute or convalescent COVID-19. This chain uses TRBV7-6 with TRBJ1-5; D may be TRBD1 (6 bases). The CDR3 sequence: CASSLQGWNQPQHF. The CDR3 DNA follows: TGTGCCAGCAGCTTACAGGGGTGGAATCAGCCCCAGCATTTT.